This T cell receptor beta chain was sequenced for a study of low-dose radiotherapy and immunotherapy resistance in tumors. Study in general: Intravenous ipilimumab 1 mg/kg every six weeks was given with nivolumab 240 mg every two weeks. On a schedule of every two weeks, intravenous cyclophosphamide at a dose of 200 mg/m2 was delivered one day before each radiation and immunotherapy administration.

As regards this clonotype: An end of the junction differs from the germline gene, which may be a read error.

The germline V gene encodes CDR1 SGHNT and CDR2 YYREEE (reference sequence). There are 13 residues in the CDR3. The sample's time point: after trial treatment. Treatment: LDRT plus nivolumab, ipilimumab, low-dose cyclophosphamide and aspirin (RACIN trial). Ipilimumab, nivolumab, aspirin, low-dose cyclophosphamide and low-dose radiotherapy were administered to donors. Enrollment required an advanced solid tumor negative for tumor-infiltrating lymphocytes. Primers used for first-strand cDNA, a TRAV- and TRBV-specific set, covered both alpha and beta chains. Amplification of TCRs used a constant-region primer and V-primer adapter for roughly 21 PCR cycles. TCRdb used MiXCR to reprocess the reads, holding one entry per CDR3 protein. The sample records 30,000 to 45,000 distinct CDR3 sequences, about a fifth being singletons.

The source was PBMCs, collected after low-dose radiotherapy plus immunotherapy. This chain joins TRBV5-4 and TRBJ2-5; no clear D. The receptor's source is a female donor with ovarian cancer. The CDR3 is CASSFRTEETQYF. CDR3 nucleotides: TGTGCTAGCAGCTTTAGGACGGAGGAGACCCAGTACTTC.